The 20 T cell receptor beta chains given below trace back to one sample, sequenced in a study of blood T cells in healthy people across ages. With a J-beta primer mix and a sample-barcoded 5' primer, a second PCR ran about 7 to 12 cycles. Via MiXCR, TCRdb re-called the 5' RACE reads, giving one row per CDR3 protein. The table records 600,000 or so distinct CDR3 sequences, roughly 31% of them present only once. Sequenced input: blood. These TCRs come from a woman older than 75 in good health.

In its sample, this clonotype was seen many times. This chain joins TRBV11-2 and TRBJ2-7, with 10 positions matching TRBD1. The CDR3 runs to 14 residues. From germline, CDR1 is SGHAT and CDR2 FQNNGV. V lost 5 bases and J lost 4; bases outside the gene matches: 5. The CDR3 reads CASSNMDRGYEQYF. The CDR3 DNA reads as TGTGCCAGCAGCAACATGGACAGGGGGTACGAGCAGTACTTC.

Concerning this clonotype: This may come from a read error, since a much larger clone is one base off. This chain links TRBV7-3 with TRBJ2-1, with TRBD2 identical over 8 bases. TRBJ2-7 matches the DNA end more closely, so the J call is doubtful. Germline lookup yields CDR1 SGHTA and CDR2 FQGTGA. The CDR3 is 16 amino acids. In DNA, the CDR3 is TGTGCCAGCAGCTCCTTAGCGGGGAGCTCCTACAATGAGCAGTACTTC. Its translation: CASSSLAGSSYNEQYF.

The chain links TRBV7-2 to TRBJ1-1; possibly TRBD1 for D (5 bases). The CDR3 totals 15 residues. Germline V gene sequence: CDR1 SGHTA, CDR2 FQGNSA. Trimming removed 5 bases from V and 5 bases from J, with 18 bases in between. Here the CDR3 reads CASSQGLGRETEAFF. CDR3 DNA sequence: TGTGCCAGCAGCCAGGGCTTGGGAAGGGAGACTGAAGCTTTCTTT.

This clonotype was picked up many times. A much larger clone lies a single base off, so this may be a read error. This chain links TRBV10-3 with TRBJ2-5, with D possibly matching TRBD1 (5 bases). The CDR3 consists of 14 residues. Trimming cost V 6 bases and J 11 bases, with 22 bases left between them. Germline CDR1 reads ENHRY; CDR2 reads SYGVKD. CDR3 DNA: TGTGCCATCAGCCAGGACACCTTGGGCGATGAGCAGTACTTC. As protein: CAISQDTLGDEQYF.

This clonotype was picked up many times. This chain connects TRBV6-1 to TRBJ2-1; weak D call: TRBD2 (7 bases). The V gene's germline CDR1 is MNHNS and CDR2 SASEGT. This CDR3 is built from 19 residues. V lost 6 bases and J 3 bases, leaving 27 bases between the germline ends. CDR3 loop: CASSPGGRRIRDRYNEQFF. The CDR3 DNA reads TGTGCCAGCAGCCCCGGGGGGCGGCGGATAAGGGACCGCTACAATGAGCAGTTCTTC.

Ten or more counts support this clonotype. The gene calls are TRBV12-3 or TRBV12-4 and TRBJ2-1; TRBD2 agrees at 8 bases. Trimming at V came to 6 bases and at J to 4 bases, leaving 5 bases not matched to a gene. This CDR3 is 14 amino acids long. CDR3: CASRSGGTYNEQFF. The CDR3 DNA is TGTGCCAGCAGATCGGGAGGGACTTACAATGAGCAGTTCTTC.

Written as DNA, the CDR3 is TGCAGTGCTCAAACAGGGGAAGCTAATGAAAAACTGTTTTTT. Amino acid sequence: CSAQTGEANEKLFF. The chain is built from TRBV20-1 and TRBJ1-4; 7 nucleotides agree with TRBD1. V shed 5 bases, J shed 3 bases, and the junction held 6 bases outside the gene matches. Germline loops: CDR1 DFQATT, CDR2 SNEGSKA (reference sequence). This CDR3 spans 14 amino acids.

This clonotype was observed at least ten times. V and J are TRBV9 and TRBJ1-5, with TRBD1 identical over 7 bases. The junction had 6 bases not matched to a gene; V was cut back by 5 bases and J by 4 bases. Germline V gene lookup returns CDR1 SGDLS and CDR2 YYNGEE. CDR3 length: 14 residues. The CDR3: CASSQGDNNQPQHF. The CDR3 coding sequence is TGTGCCAGCAGTCAGGGGGACAATAATCAGCCCCAGCATTTT.

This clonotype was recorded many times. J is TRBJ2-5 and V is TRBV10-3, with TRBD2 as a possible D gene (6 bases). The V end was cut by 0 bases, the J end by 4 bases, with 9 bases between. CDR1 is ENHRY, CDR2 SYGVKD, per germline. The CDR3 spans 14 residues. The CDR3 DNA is TGTGCCATCAGTGAGTCTAGGAGGGGAGAGACCCAGTACTTC. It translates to CAISESRRGETQYF.

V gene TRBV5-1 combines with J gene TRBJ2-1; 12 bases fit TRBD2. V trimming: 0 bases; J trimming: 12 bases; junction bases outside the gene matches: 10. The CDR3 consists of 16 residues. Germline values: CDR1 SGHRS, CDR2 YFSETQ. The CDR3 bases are TGCGCCAGCAGCTTGGCCGGCGCTAGCGGGGGGGCTTCGCAGTTCTTC. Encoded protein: CASSLAGASGGASQFF.

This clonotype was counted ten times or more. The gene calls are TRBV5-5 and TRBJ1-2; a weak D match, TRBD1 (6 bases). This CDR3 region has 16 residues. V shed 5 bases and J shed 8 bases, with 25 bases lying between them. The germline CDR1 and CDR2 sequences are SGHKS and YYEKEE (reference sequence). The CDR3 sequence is CASRGGALGIFGGYTF. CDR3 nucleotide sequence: TGTGCCAGCAGAGGGGGGGCGCTCGGAATATTCGGCGGCTACACCTTC.

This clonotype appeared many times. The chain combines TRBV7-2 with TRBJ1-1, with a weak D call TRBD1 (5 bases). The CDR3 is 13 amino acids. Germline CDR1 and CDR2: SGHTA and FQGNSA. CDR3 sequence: CVANSQGAAEAFF. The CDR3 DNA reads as TGTGTCGCTAATTCCCAGGGAGCGGCTGAAGCTTTCTTT.

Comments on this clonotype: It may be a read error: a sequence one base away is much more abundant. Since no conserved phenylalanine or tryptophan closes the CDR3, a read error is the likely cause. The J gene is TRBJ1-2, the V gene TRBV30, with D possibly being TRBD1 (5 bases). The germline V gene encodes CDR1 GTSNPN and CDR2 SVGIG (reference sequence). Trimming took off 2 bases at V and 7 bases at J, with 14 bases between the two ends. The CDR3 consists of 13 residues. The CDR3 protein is CAWSLQTVGGYTV. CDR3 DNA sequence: TGTGCCTGGAGTCTACAGACAGTGGGTGGCTACACCGTC.

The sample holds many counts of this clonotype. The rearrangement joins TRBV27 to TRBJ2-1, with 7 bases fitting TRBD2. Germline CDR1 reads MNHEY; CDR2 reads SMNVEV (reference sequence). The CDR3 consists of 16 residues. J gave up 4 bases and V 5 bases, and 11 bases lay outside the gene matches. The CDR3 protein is CASSPQGGGRYNEQFF. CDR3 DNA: TGTGCCAGCAGTCCCCAAGGCGGGGGAAGGTACAATGAGCAGTTCTTC.

CDR3 sequence (DNA): TGCAGTGCTAGAGATTCACGCCTCAGGGGGGACTATGGCTACACCTTC. Encoded protein: CSARDSRLRGDYGYTF. The V gene is TRBV20-1, the J gene TRBJ1-2, with 7 bases that match TRBD1. V lost 0 bases to trimming and J lost 3 bases; unmatched junction nucleotides: 10. The CDR3 extends over 16 amino acids. Germline lookup yields CDR1 DFQATT and CDR2 SNEGSKA (reference sequence).

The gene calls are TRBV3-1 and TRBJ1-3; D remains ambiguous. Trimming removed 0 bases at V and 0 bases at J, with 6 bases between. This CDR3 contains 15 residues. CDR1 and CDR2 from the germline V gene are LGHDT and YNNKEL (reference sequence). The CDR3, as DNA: TGTGCCAGCAGCCAAGATGAGACCTCTGGAAACACCATATATTTT. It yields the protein CASSQDETSGNTIYF.

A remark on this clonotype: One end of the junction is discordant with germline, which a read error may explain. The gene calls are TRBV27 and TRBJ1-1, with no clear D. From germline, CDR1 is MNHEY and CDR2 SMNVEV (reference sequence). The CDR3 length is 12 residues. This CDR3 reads CTSSLSGGSAFF. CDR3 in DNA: TGTACCAGCAGTTTATCGGGTGGCTCGGCTTTCTTT.

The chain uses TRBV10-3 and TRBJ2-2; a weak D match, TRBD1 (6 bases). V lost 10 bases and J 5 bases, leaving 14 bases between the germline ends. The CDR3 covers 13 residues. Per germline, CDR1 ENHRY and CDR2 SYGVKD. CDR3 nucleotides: TGTGCCACAGGGGTCCCGGGGACCGGGGAGCTGTTTTTT. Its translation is CATGVPGTGELFF.

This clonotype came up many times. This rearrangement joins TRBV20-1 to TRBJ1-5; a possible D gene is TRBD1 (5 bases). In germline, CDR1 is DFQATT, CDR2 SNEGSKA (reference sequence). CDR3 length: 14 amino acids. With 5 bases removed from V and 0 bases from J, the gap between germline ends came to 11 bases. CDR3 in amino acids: CSARGDNSNQPQHF. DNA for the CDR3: TGCAGTGCTCGAGGGGATAATAGCAATCAGCCCCAGCATTTT.

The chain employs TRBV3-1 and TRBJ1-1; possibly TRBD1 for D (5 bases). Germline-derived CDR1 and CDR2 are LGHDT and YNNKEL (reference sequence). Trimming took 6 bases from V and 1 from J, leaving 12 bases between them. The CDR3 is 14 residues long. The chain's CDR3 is CASRMGGPNTEAFF. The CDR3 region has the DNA TGTGCCAGCAGGATGGGGGGTCCGAACACTGAAGCTTTCTTT.